Following are 32 T cell receptor beta chains from one sample sequenced in a study of T-cell reconstitution after alpha-beta-depleted transplantation in children. TCRbeta library preparation incorporated unique molecular identifiers. TCRdb re-derived calls from the PCR reads in MiXCR, one entry per CDR3 protein. The table has 60,000 to 100,000 distinct CDR3 sequences, around 18% seen once. The specimen was PBMCs, mostly from graft donor cells, collected 360 days after TCRalphabeta/CD19-depleted stem cell transplant. These receptors all stem from a male patient between 2 and 15 years old who had a stem cell transplant for acute lymphoblastic leukemia, so the T cells may come from the graft donor.

The CDR3 bases are TGTGCCATCAGTGAGGACAGTAACTATGGCTACACCTTC. This sequence encodes CAISEDSNYGYTF. V and J are TRBV10-3 and TRBJ1-2, with a weak D call TRBD1 (5 bases). Deletions cut 2 bases from V and 1 base from J, with 5 bases between. Germline V gene data show CDR1 as ENHRY and CDR2 as SYGVKD. The length of the CDR3 is 13 residues.

The chain combines TRBV5-1 with TRBJ2-1, with 8 bases lining up with TRBD2. The germline V gene encodes CDR1 SGHRS and CDR2 YFSETQ. This CDR3 region has 16 residues. The V segment lost 4 bases and the J segment 1 base; nucleotides outside the gene matches: 7. CDR3 sequence (DNA): TGCGCCAGCAGCCATCCAGCGGGAGTGTCCTACAATGAGCAGTTCTTC. Its translation is CASSHPAGVSYNEQFF.

This clonotype was observed at least ten times. V usage is TRBV16 and J usage is TRBJ2-3; the D is unclear. Germline V gives CDR1 KGHSY, CDR2 FQNENV. The CDR3 sequence is 14 residues long. The germline V and J ends were trimmed by 2 bases and 0 bases, with 6 bases remaining between them. CDR3 in DNA: TGTGCCAGCAGCCAAAGTGGGAGCACAGATACGCAGTATTTT. This encodes CASSQSGSTDTQYF.

The chain recombines TRBV2 with TRBJ2-7; D is perhaps TRBD2 (6 bases). CDR1 SNHLY and CDR2 FYNNEI come from the germline V gene. Trimming removed 6 bases from V and 3 bases from J, with 15 bases in between. The CDR3 consists of 14 residues. This CDR3 is CASSLTSRVYEQYF. CDR3 coding DNA: TGTGCCAGCAGCCTGACTAGTAGGGTCTACGAGCAGTACTTC.

The chain joins TRBV12-3 or TRBV12-4 to TRBJ1-1; the D gene is possibly TRBD1 (5 bases). V lost 4 bases to trimming and J lost 3 bases, with 12 bases between them. This CDR3 spans 14 amino acids. Written as DNA, the CDR3 is TGTGCCAGCAGTTCTGGCAGGGTTGACACTGAAGCTTTCTTT. It encodes CASSSGRVDTEAFF.

Only a few counts were recorded for this clonotype. The J gene is TRBJ1-2, the V gene TRBV5-1; D ambiguous. CDR1 is SGHRS, CDR2 YFSETQ, per germline. V shed 4 bases and J shed 3 bases, with 10 bases lying between them. The CDR3 length is 13 residues. The CDR3 region is CASSPGNDYGYTF. Written as DNA, the CDR3 is TGCGCCAGCAGCCCCGGGAATGACTATGGCTACACCTTC.

This clonotype was observed a few times. The chain links TRBV6-1 to TRBJ2-7, with TRBD1 matching 9 bases. The CDR3 loop spans 15 amino acids. CDR1 and CDR2 (germline): MNHNS, SASEGT. The V and J ends lost 6 bases and 0 bases, in that order; junction bases with no gene match: 6. Here the CDR3 reads CASRPDRGFSYEQYF. The CDR3 DNA reads as TGTGCCAGCAGACCGGACAGGGGTTTCTCCTACGAGCAGTACTTC.

V gene TRBV5-1 combines with J gene TRBJ2-5; 11 bases are shared with TRBD2. Germline CDR1 is SGHRS and CDR2 is YFSETQ. The CDR3 has 16 amino acids. Trimming cost V 2 bases and J 1 base; bases outside gene matches: 4. The CDR3 reads CASSFTTSGSQETQYF. In DNA, the CDR3 is TGCGCCAGCAGCTTTACCACTAGCGGGAGCCAAGAGACCCAGTACTTC.

V usage is TRBV12-3 or TRBV12-4 and J usage is TRBJ2-3; the match to TRBD2 covers 7 bases. The CDR3 contains 15 residues. Germline trimming cut 5 bases from V and 0 bases from J; bases unmatched to any gene: 5. The CDR3 nucleotides are TGTGCCAGCAGTCAGCGGGGCTTCAGCACAGATACGCAGTATTTT. Translation: CASSQRGFSTDTQYF.

The V gene is TRBV12-3 or TRBV12-4, the J gene TRBJ2-7; 11 nucleotides match TRBD2. Unmatched junction bases numbered 5, after V lost 6 bases and J lost 4 bases. This CDR3 spans 14 amino acids. CDR3 in DNA: TGTGCCAGCAGCGGGACTAGCGGACGTTACGAGCAGTACTTC. This gives the protein CASSGTSGRYEQYF.

The chain uses TRBV20-1 and TRBJ2-3; maybe TRBD2 (6 bases). The CDR3 contains 15 residues. With 1 base removed from V and 1 base from J, the gap between germline ends came to 12 bases. From germline, CDR1 is DFQATT and CDR2 SNEGSKA (reference sequence). CDR3 bases: TGCAGTGCTAGAGCGATAGCGGAGCGCACAGATACGCAGTATTTT. Its protein is CSARAIAERTDTQYF.

This clonotype was detected a few times. This rearrangement joins TRBV21-1 to TRBJ2-3; the table's D call, TRBD1, was not checked against the DNA. TRBV21-1 is listed as a pseudogene. The CDR3 is made up of 14 amino acids. As DNA, the CDR3 is TGTGCCAGCAGGAAGACAGGGAGCACAGATACGCAGTATTTT. Translated, it gives CASRKTGSTDTQYF.

The sample holds a few counts of this clonotype. V and J are TRBV12-3 or TRBV12-4 and TRBJ1-2; unclear D gene. The V end was cut by 8 bases, the J end by 2 bases, with 12 bases between. The length of the CDR3 is 13 residues. CDR3 nucleotide sequence: TGTGCCAGCGACCGCGTCGGAAACTATGGCTACACCTTC. It is translated as CASDRVGNYGYTF.

This clonotype appeared a few times. The gene calls are TRBV5-1 and TRBJ2-1, with 9 bases matching TRBD2. This CDR3 region has 19 residues. The ends lost 3 bases at V and 5 bases at J; junction bases unmatched: 18. Germline lookup yields CDR1 SGHRS and CDR2 YFSETQ. The CDR3 is CASSWGVGLAGLRDNEQFF. The CDR3 DNA reads as TGCGCCAGCAGCTGGGGGGTGGGTCTAGCGGGACTACGAGACAATGAGCAGTTCTTC.

The V gene is TRBV5-1, the J gene TRBJ2-7; TRBD1 matches at 8 bases. This CDR3 contains 14 residues. With V trimmed by 4 bases and J by 7 bases, 10 bases remained unmatched. CDR1 and CDR2 from the germline V gene are SGHRS and YFSETQ. The CDR3 reads CASSVTGVLGEQYF. The CDR3 DNA reads as TGCGCCAGCAGCGTGACAGGGGTACTAGGGGAGCAGTACTTC.

The chain recombines TRBV7-9 with TRBJ2-1; 9 positions agree with TRBD2. The CDR3 spans 16 residues. V shed 5 bases and J 4 bases; nucleotides not matched to a gene: 9. Germline V CDR1 and CDR2: SEHNR, FQNEAQ (reference sequence). The CDR3 loop reads CASSGTGLAFYNEQFF. CDR3 in DNA: TGTGCCAGCAGCGGGACGGGACTAGCCTTTTACAATGAGCAGTTCTTC.

The chain is built from TRBV5-1 and TRBJ1-1; D unclear. Germline loops: CDR1 SGHRS, CDR2 YFSETQ. V was clipped by 0 bases and J by 1 base, with 13 bases between them. The CDR3 totals 16 residues. The CDR3 is CASSLGLRGRNTEAFF. The CDR3 coding sequence is TGCGCCAGCAGCTTGGGCCTGAGAGGGAGGAACACTGAAGCTTTCTTT.

The chain is built from TRBV12-3 or TRBV12-4 and TRBJ2-6, with TRBD1 as a possible D gene (6 bases). The V end was cut by 6 bases, the J end by 1 base, with 10 bases between. This CDR3 has 15 amino acids. The CDR3 loop reads CASSTGHSGANVLTF. In nucleotides, the CDR3 is TGTGCCAGCAGCACGGGACATTCTGGGGCCAACGTCCTGACTTTC.

This clonotype was seen a few times. The rearrangement joins TRBV2 to TRBJ2-1; TRBD2 matches at 12 bases. The germline gives CDR1 SNHLY, CDR2 FYNNEI. This CDR3 has 13 amino acids. With 9 bases clipped from V and 8 bases from J, the junction kept 5 bases outside the gene matches. As DNA, the CDR3 is TGTGCCAGTCTAGCGGGAGGGCGTTATGAGCAGTTCTTC. The encoded protein is CASLAGGRYEQFF.

This clonotype was recorded at least ten times. V is TRBV7-9 and J is TRBJ1-1; D not resolved. Germline CDR1 is SEHNR and CDR2 is FQNEAQ (reference sequence). This CDR3 is built from 13 residues. Trimming removed 1 base at V and 2 bases at J, with 5 bases between. CDR3 region: CASSLGTNTEAFF. The CDR3 DNA reads TGTGCCAGCAGCTTAGGTACAAACACTGAAGCTTTCTTT.

This clonotype has just a few counts. This chain links TRBV11-1 with TRBJ2-7; D tentatively reads TRBD1 or TRBD2 (5 bases each). Per the germline V gene, CDR1 is SGHAT and CDR2 is FQDESV (reference sequence). V gave up 5 bases and J gave up 3 bases, with 14 bases separating them. CDR3 length: 14 residues. This CDR3 is CASSPNRGDYEQYF. CDR3 sequence (DNA): TGTGCCAGCAGCCCCAATCGAGGGGACTACGAGCAGTACTTC. Based on the CDR3 plus reference TRBV11-1 and TRBJ2-7, the full variable domain is EAEVAQSPRYKITEKSQAVAFWCDPISGHATLYWYRQILGQGPELLVQFQDESVVDDSQLPKDRFSAERLKGVDSTLKIQPAELGDSAMYLCASSPNRGDYEQYFGPGTRLTVT.

This clonotype has only a few counts. The chain links TRBV7-9 to TRBJ1-1; D possibly corresponds to TRBD1 (6 bases). The CDR3 length is 16 residues. V was pared by 9 bases and J by 2 bases, with 22 bases between. Germline V gene data show CDR1 as SEHNR and CDR2 as FQNEAQ (reference sequence). CDR3 nucleotides: TGTGCCAGTATCAAAACAGGGAAAGGAATTAACACTGAAGCTTTCTTT. Its translation is CASIKTGKGINTEAFF.

This clonotype has more than one count but fewer than ten. The chain has TRBV18 and TRBJ2-7, with D tentatively TRBD1 or TRBD2 (6 bases each). V was shortened by 3 bases and J by 3 bases, with 15 bases between the two germline ends. This CDR3 has 15 residues. The germline V gene encodes CDR1 KGHSH and CDR2 LQKENI. CDR3 loop: CASSPVGGRDYEQYF. In DNA form, the CDR3 reads TGTGCCAGCTCACCCGTGGGGGGCCGGGACTACGAGCAGTACTTC.

V gene TRBV7-2 combines with J gene TRBJ2-7; TRBD1 or TRBD2 may be the D gene (5 bases each). Germline V gene data show CDR1 as SGHTA and CDR2 as FQGNSA. Trimming left V 7 bases short and J 3 bases short, with 16 bases between. This CDR3 contains 14 residues. CDR3: CASTTRGKFYEQYF. In DNA, the CDR3 is TGTGCCAGCACCACTAGGGGCAAATTCTACGAGCAGTACTTC.

CDR3 amino acids: CAISEPLVNEQFF. CDR3 sequence (DNA): TGTGCCATCAGTGAGCCTTTAGTCAATGAGCAGTTCTTC. The gene calls are TRBV10-3 and TRBJ2-1; D ambiguous. The germline V gene has CDR1 ENHRY and CDR2 SYGVKD. The CDR3 spans 13 residues. Trimming took off 2 bases at V and 6 bases at J, with 8 bases between the two ends.

This clonotype was seen ten or more times. This chain joins TRBV4-2 and TRBJ2-5; 8 bases fit TRBD2. This CDR3 contains 17 residues. Germline lookup yields CDR1 LGHNA and CDR2 YNFKEQ. Unmatched junction bases numbered 11, after V lost 0 bases and J lost 5 bases. Here the CDR3 reads CASSQDVSGRRVETQYF. In DNA, the CDR3 is TGTGCCAGCAGCCAAGATGTAAGCGGGAGAAGAGTGGAGACCCAGTACTTC.

The V call is TRBV5-5, the J call TRBJ2-1, with D perhaps TRBD1 or TRBD2 (6 bases each). V shed 0 bases and J shed 0 bases, with 13 bases lying between them. The CDR3 is 17 amino acids. Germline values: CDR1 SGHKS, CDR2 YYEKEE (reference sequence). CDR3 nucleotides: TGTGCCAGCAGCTTGGTCGGGGGCGATAGCTCCTACAATGAGCAGTTCTTC. Translated, it gives CASSLVGGDSSYNEQFF.

This clonotype occurred a few times. The V call is TRBV28, the J call TRBJ2-2; 8 positions match TRBD2. CDR3 length: 16 amino acids. After removal of 3 bases from V and 2 bases from J, the junction contained 5 bases not matched to a gene. Germline CDR1 and CDR2: MDHEN and SYDVKM. The CDR3 DNA follows: TGTGCCAGCAGTTTTCTGAGCGGGGGAAACACCGGGGAGCTGTTTTTT. Residues: CASSFLSGGNTGELFF.

This clonotype was observed many times. This rearrangement joins TRBV12-3 or TRBV12-4 to TRBJ1-2; the match to TRBD1 covers 7 bases. V dropped 4 bases and J dropped 0; count of bases not matched to a gene: 5. The CDR3 loop spans 15 amino acids. The CDR3 DNA reads as TGTGCCAGCAGTTGGGGACAGCAAGCTAACTATGGCTACACCTTC. Protein sequence: CASSWGQQANYGYTF.

V and J are TRBV6-5 and TRBJ1-1, with 7 nucleotides matching TRBD1. The trim removed 2 bases at V and 4 bases at J, leaving 1 base unmatched. This CDR3 comprises 13 residues. Germline V CDR1 and CDR2: MNHEY, SVGAGI. CDR3 in DNA: TGTGCCAGCAGTTACCAGGGGGGCACTGAAGCTTTCTTT. Its translation is CASSYQGGTEAFF.

With respect to this clonotype: Being one base from a much bigger clone, this may be a read error. J is TRBJ2-2 and V is TRBV5-6; D gene unclear. The germline V gene has CDR1 SGHDT and CDR2 YYEEEE. CDR3 length equals 12 residues. Trimming took off 1 base at V and 6 bases at J, with 4 bases between the two ends. CDR3 bases: TGTGCCAGCAGCTTGAAGGCCGGGGAGCTGTTTTTT. Amino acids: CASSLKAGELFF.

This clonotype turned up a few times. V and J are TRBV6-5 and TRBJ2-3, with 8 bases fitting TRBD2. Germline V gene lookup returns CDR1 MNHEY and CDR2 SVGAGI. CDR3 length: 15 residues. J was trimmed by 2 bases and V by 3 bases; bases with no gene match: 4. In DNA, the CDR3 is TGTGCCAGCAGTTATGGCGGGAGGTCCACAGATACGCAGTATTTT. The encoded protein is CASSYGGRSTDTQYF.